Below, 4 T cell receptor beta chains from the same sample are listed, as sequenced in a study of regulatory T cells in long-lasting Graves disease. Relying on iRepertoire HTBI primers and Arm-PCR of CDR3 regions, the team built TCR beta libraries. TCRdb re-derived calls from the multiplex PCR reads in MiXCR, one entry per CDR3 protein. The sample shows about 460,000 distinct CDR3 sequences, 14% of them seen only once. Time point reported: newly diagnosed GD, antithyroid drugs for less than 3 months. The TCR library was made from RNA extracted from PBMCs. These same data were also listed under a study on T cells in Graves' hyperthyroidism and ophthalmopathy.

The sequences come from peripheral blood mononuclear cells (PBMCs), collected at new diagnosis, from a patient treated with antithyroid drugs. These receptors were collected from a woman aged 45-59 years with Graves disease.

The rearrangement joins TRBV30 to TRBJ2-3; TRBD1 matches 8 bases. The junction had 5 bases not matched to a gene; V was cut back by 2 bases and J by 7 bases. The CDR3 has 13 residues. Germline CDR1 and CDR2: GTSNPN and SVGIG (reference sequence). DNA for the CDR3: TGTGCCTGGAGTACGGGGGACAGGTATACGCAGTATTTT. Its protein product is CAWSTGDRYTQYF. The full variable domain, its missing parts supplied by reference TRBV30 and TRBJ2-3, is SQTIHQWPATLVQPVGSPLSLECTVEGTSNPNLYWYRQAAGRGLQLLFYSVGIGQISSEVPQNLSASRPQDRQFILSSKKLLLSDSGFYLCAWSTGDRYTQYFGPGTRLTVL.

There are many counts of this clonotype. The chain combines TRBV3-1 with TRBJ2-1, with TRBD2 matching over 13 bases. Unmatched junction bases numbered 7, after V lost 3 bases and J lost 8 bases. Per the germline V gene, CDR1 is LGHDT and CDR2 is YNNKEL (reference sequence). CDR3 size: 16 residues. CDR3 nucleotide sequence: TGTGCCAGCAGCCATGAGACTAGCGGGAGGAGCGATGAGCAGTTCTTC. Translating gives CASSHETSGRSDEQFF.

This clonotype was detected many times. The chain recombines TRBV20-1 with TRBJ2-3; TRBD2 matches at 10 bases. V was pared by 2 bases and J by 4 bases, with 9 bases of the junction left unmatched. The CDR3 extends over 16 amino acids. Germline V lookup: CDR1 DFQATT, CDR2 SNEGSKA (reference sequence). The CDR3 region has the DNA TGCAGTGCTAGAAAGGAGCGGGAGGGTAGATCAGATACGCAGTATTTT. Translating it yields CSARKEREGRSDTQYF.

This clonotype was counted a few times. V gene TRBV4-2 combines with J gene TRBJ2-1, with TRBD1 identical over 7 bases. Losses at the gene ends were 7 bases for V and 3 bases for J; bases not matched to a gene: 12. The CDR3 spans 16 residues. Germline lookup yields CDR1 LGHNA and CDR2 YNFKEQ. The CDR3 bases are TGTGCCAGCACCCTAGATCCCGGGACAGACTACAATGAGCAGTTCTTC. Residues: CASTLDPGTDYNEQFF.